The rows below give T cell receptor beta chains drawn from one sample of a study of T cell responses to AZD1222 COVID-19 vaccine. Method: immunoSEQ multiplex PCR; TCRdb's copy keeps in-frame clones and lacks some. The sample shows about 92,000 clones, over 75% of them seen only once. Source: peripheral blood, taken on day 0 of AZD1222 vaccination. These receptors all come from an adult in good health. CDR3s include the opening cysteine and the closing phenylalanine or tryptophan. A D gene is named only where the DNA matches it firmly. The size field is filled for only some rows; it gives once, few, many or a size class.

v_call: TRBV6-5
d_call: NA
clone_size: few
j_call: TRBJ2-7
cdr3_aa: CASPGFGPWEQYF
cdr3_nt: TGTGCCAGCCCCGGGTTTGGGCCCTGGGAGCAGTACTTC

v_call: TRBV28
d_call: TRBD2
clone_size: once
j_call: TRBJ2-1
cdr3_aa: CASSTNSGRAQNEQFF
cdr3_nt: TGTGCCAGCAGTACAAATAGCGGGAGGGCGCAGAATGAGCAGTTCTTC

v_call: TRBV28
d_call: NA
clone_size: NA
j_call: TRBJ2-7
cdr3_aa: CASSPGQRSYEQYF
cdr3_nt: TGTGCCAGCAGCCCCGGACAGAGATCCTACGAGCAGTACTTC

v_call: TRBV10-3
d_call: TRBD1
clone_size: NA
j_call: TRBJ2-7
cdr3_aa: CAISGPLDRYSYEQYF
cdr3_nt: TGTGCCATCAGTGGGCCCCTGGACAGGTACTCCTACGAGCAGTACTTC

v_call: TRBV9
d_call: TRBD2
clone_size: NA
j_call: TRBJ2-2
cdr3_aa: CASSVAASGGTGELFF
cdr3_nt: TGTGCCAGCAGCGTAGCGGCTAGCGGGGGCACCGGGGAGCTGTTTTTT

v_call: TRBV6-5
d_call: NA
clone_size: NA
j_call: TRBJ1-5
cdr3_aa: CASIVSDGNQPQHF
cdr3_nt: TGTGCCAGCATAGTCAGCGATGGCAATCAGCCCCAGCATTTT

v_call: TRBV2
d_call: NA
clone_size: NA
j_call: TRBJ1-1
cdr3_aa: CASSGGRLGTEAFF
cdr3_nt: TGTGCCAGCAGTGGTGGCCGTTTGGGAACTGAAGCTTTCTTT

v_call: TRBV19
d_call: TRBD1
clone_size: NA
j_call: TRBJ1-5
cdr3_aa: CASRKTGDNQPQHF
cdr3_nt: TGTGCCAGTAGAAAAACAGGGGACAATCAGCCCCAGCATTTT

v_call: TRBV30
d_call: NA
clone_size: once
j_call: TRBJ1-2
cdr3_aa: CAWNPLGEAYGYTF
cdr3_nt: TGTGCCTGGAATCCCTTAGGGGAGGCCTATGGCTACACCTTC

v_call: TRBV5-1
d_call: NA
clone_size: few
j_call: TRBJ2-2
cdr3_aa: CASTIGRLEGTGELFF
cdr3_nt: TGCGCCAGCACCATCGGGCGATTAGAGGGCACCGGGGAGCTGTTTTTT

v_call: TRBV15
d_call: NA
clone_size: few
j_call: TRBJ2-7
cdr3_aa: CATSRGQTSRYEQYF
cdr3_nt: TGTGCCACCAGCAGAGGGCAGACTAGTAGGTACGAGCAGTACTTC

v_call: TRBV29-1
d_call: NA
clone_size: NA
j_call: TRBJ2-1
cdr3_aa: CSVGFSSNNEQFF
cdr3_nt: TGCAGCGTTGGGTTTTCCAGCAACAATGAGCAGTTCTTC

v_call: TRBV5-1
d_call: NA
clone_size: NA
j_call: TRBJ1-1
cdr3_aa: CASSGQLQGSGEAFF
cdr3_nt: TGCGCCAGCAGTGGGCAGCTGCAGGGATCAGGTGAAGCTTTCTTT

v_call: TRBV19
d_call: TRBD1
clone_size: NA
j_call: TRBJ2-7
cdr3_aa: CASSETQGSYEQYF
cdr3_nt: TGTGCCAGTAGTGAAACACAGGGGAGCTACGAGCAGTACTTC

v_call: TRBV11-3
d_call: NA
clone_size: NA
j_call: TRBJ2-3
cdr3_aa: CASSRSRQGTQYF
cdr3_nt: TGTGCCAGCAGCCGATCTCGTCAAGGTACGCAGTATTTT

v_call: TRBV5-1
d_call: NA
clone_size: NA
j_call: TRBJ1-1
cdr3_aa: CASSLAPAAEAFF
cdr3_nt: TGCGCCAGCAGCTTGGCCCCGGCGGCTGAAGCTTTCTTT

v_call: TRBV3-1/TRBV3-2
d_call: TRBD2
clone_size: few
j_call: TRBJ2-5
cdr3_aa: CASSQIRTSGILQETQYF
cdr3_nt: TGTGCCAGCAGCCAAATCCGGACTAGCGGGATACTCCAAGAGACCCAGTACTTC

v_call: TRBV9
d_call: TRBD2
clone_size: NA
j_call: TRBJ2-7
cdr3_aa: CASSALAAASYEQYF
cdr3_nt: TGTGCCAGCAGCGCACTAGCGGCCGCCTCCTACGAGCAGTACTTC

v_call: TRBV16
d_call: NA
clone_size: NA
j_call: TRBJ2-7
cdr3_aa: CASSPQAQGHEQYF
cdr3_nt: TGTGCCAGCAGCCCCCAGGCACAGGGACACGAGCAGTACTTC

v_call: TRBV6-5
d_call: TRBD2
clone_size: NA
j_call: TRBJ2-1
cdr3_aa: CASFGVAGDNEQFF
cdr3_nt: TGTGCCAGCTTCGGGGTAGCGGGAGATAATGAGCAGTTCTTC

v_call: TRBV27
d_call: TRBD1
clone_size: NA
j_call: TRBJ2-1
cdr3_aa: CASSLRTGKQFF
cdr3_nt: TGTGCCAGCAGTCTCAGGACAGGGAAGCAGTTCTTC

v_call: TRBV5-4
d_call: TRBD1
clone_size: NA
j_call: TRBJ2-3
cdr3_aa: CASSLGTGDTDTQYF
cdr3_nt: TGTGCCAGCAGCCTCGGGACAGGGGACACAGATACGCAGTATTTT

v_call: TRBV7-2
d_call: TRBD1
clone_size: NA
j_call: TRBJ2-2
cdr3_aa: CASSPATGGFTTGELFF
cdr3_nt: TGTGCCAGCAGCCCCGCTACAGGGGGCTTCACTACCGGGGAGCTGTTTTTT

v_call: TRBV7-9
d_call: NA
clone_size: NA
j_call: TRBJ1-2
cdr3_aa: CASSLQGLGYTF
cdr3_nt: TGTGCCAGCAGCTTACAGGGATTGGGCTACACCTTC

v_call: TRBV19
d_call: NA
clone_size: NA
j_call: TRBJ2-2
cdr3_aa: CASSRLKNTGELFF
cdr3_nt: TGTGCCAGTAGCCGCTTAAAGAACACCGGGGAGCTGTTTTTT

v_call: TRBV29-1
d_call: NA
clone_size: NA
j_call: TRBJ2-5
cdr3_aa: CSVAGQLQETQYF
cdr3_nt: TGCAGCGTTGCTGGACAGCTCCAAGAGACCCAGTACTTC

v_call: TRBV11-2
d_call: NA
clone_size: NA
j_call: TRBJ2-2
cdr3_aa: CASSLDLNGELFF
cdr3_nt: TGTGCCAGCAGCTTAGATCTAAACGGGGAGCTGTTTTTT

v_call: TRBV6-5
d_call: NA
clone_size: NA
j_call: TRBJ1-2
cdr3_aa: CASSGYGVGNGYTF
cdr3_nt: TGTGCCAGCTCCGGGTACGGAGTTGGGAATGGCTACACCTTC

v_call: TRBV19
d_call: NA
clone_size: NA
j_call: TRBJ1-2
cdr3_aa: CASSLGVLIIYGYTF
cdr3_nt: TGTGCCAGTAGTCTCGGGGTTCTAATAATCTATGGCTACACCTTC

v_call: TRBV7-3
d_call: NA
clone_size: NA
j_call: TRBJ2-7
cdr3_aa: CASSLQGDSTYEQYF
cdr3_nt: TGTGCCAGCAGCTTACAGGGCGACAGTACCTACGAGCAGTACTTC

v_call: TRBV6-5
d_call: NA
clone_size: NA
j_call: TRBJ1-1
cdr3_aa: CATSDRTEAFF
cdr3_nt: TGTGCCACCTCCGATCGCACTGAAGCTTTCTTT

v_call: TRBV6-5
d_call: NA
clone_size: NA
j_call: TRBJ2-7
cdr3_aa: CASSSWVGGTYEQYF
cdr3_nt: TGTGCCAGCAGTTCCTGGGTAGGCGGGACCTACGAGCAGTACTTC